The text below deals with one T cell receptor (beta chain). Its antigen is still unknown. No quality values exist for individual bases; no much larger clone is one base distant. The sample belongs to a study of vaccination and CD4 T cells after COVID-19 (dated by TCRdb to 2022 to 2024). Study-wide context: Convalescent patients had a positive SARS-CoV-2 result on nasal swab PCR, and of these patients, under ten had mild disease and one had severe disease. Participants got two doses of the Pfizer-BioNTech BNT162b2 vaccine (n=8) or two doses of the Moderna mRNA-1273 vaccine (n=2). Post-COVID blood samples were collected from convalescent patients a median of roughly 100 days after diagnosis, with a range of roughly 30 to 161 days. The spike-specific CD4+ TCR repertoire was compared before and after mRNA vaccination in approximately 9 COVID-19 convalescent patients and a handful of infection-naive healthy vaccine recipients. Post-vaccine blood samples were taken a median of roughly 75 days after the second vaccine dose, with a range of roughly 14 to 241 days. Control cultures received a CEFX viral epitope pool as the positive control, an HIV-1 Nef peptide pool as the negative control, or no peptide. For stimulating the cultures, overlapping spike peptide pools were used, derived from SARS-CoV-2 as well as from the common cold coronaviruses HCoV-NL63, HCoV-OC43 and HCoV-229E. Six males and four females were included in the convalescent cohort, with two Hispanic individuals, seven Caucasians, two Asians and one multiracial person represented. The research as a whole found: In convalescent patients, a median around 84% of post-vaccine SARS-CoV-2-reactive clones were detected only after vaccination, and vaccine-specific priming was suggested by this finding. The study included relatively few convalescent patients and did not analyze early timepoints after natural infection. Nearly all vaccine-specific clones in convalescent patients (304 of 307) were mono-reactive for SARS-CoV-2 spike rather than cross-reactive with common cold coronaviruses. The median count of SARS-CoV-2-reactive clonotypes went up from about 23 after infection to 35 to 40 after vaccination, although the change was not significant.

Library generation was performed with PCR. DNA from cultured CD4+ T cells underwent TCR sequencing with the Oncomine TCR Beta short-read assay at the Johns Hopkins FTIC core. The QIAamp micro DNA kit was used to extract genomic DNA from the cultured CD4+ T cells. Oncomine TCR Beta libraries made from cultured CD4+ T cells were pooled using unique dual indexes and sequenced on an Illumina iSeq 100. Processing in the source paper ran as follows. Non-productive sequences were removed, and CDR3s not starting with C, not ending with F or W, or shorter than 7 amino acids were discarded. The MANAFEST web application was used to identify antigen-specific clonotypes by comparing peptide-stimulated wells against reference wells and other culture wells. To be called positive, a clone needed an FDR below 0.05, an odds ratio above 5, and a productive frequency above 0.1% in at least two of three replicate wells. Cross-reactive clonotypes were defined as significantly expanded in both SARS-CoV-2 spike wells and at least one common cold coronavirus spike condition. CDR3 homology was assessed with Levenshtein distances (stringdist) and unrooted phylogenetic trees (ape) in R version 3.6.1. The public sequencing data were trimmed at Q25 with fastp and processed into clonotypes with MiXCR by TCRdb, which kept only in-frame beta chains. Under each unique CDR3 protein, matching rows form one entry showing the most common genes and DNA. TCRdb's processing, not the authors' own work, is the source of the V and J calls. This sample is represented by approximately 15,000 distinct CDR3 sequences; 65% to 80% of them were singletons. 15% to 20% of the sample rests with the top ten.

Its CDR3 holds 17 amino acids, cysteine through phenylalanine. The entry retains the CDR3 DNA only, 51 bases that are in frame from base 1. Sequences LNHDA (CDR1) and SQIVND (CDR2) are obtained from the germline V gene (reference sequence). V trim: 2 bases; J trim: 5 bases; unmatched bases: 14. The sample's treatment or condition label, decoded: roughly ten-day PBMC culture with coronavirus spike peptide pools or control peptides (ViraFEST assay). The ViraFEST assay was used in the study, in which antigen-specific T cells were expanded with peptide pools and expanded clonotypes were subsequently identified by TCR sequencing. The convalescent patients' positive SARS-CoV-2 PCR tests fell between March and December 2020, which was before the Alpha, Beta and Delta variants emerged in the United States. Each well held around 2 million PBMCs cultured in IMDM containing approximately 5% human AB serum and 9 to 10 IU/ml IL-2, with 7.5 to 10 ug/ml peptide pools added. Half of the culture medium was replaced with fresh IL-2-containing medium on days 3 and 7. CD4+ T cells were isolated after less than twelve days of culture through negative selection using the EasySep CD4+ T cell isolation kit. Ficoll-Paque Plus gradient centrifugation was used to isolate PBMCs from whole blood, and the isolated PBMCs were then either used fresh or cryopreserved at -140C. In general, triplicate wells were set up for every culture condition.

The TCR was taken from a human donor who had recovered from COVID-19. The sample was CD4+ T cells from blood, cultured in vitro. The chain uses TRBV19 and TRBJ2-5, with TRBD2 identical over 7 junction bases. The encoded CDR3 is CASSIYRFAGERETQYF. The base sequence is TGTGCCAGTAGTATATATCGGTTTGCGGGGGAGCGGGAGACCCAGTACTTC.